The rows below give T cell receptor beta chains drawn from one sample of a study of vaccination and CD4 T cells after COVID-19. In TCRdb, the PCR reads were re-called with MiXCR into one record per CDR3 protein. The sample records 12,000 or so distinct CDR3 sequences, around 40% being singletons. The antigens of these receptors remain unknown. The sample comprised cultured CD4+ T cells from blood. All receptors derive from a human donor with COVID-19. Both conserved end residues are part of each CDR3. D genes are given only for firm matches. A row's size may be missing; if present it is once, few, many or a size class.

CDR3: CASSAGQGFGGELFF
DNA: TGTGCCAGTAGTGCGGGGCAGGGGTTTGGCGGGGAGCTGTTTTTT
D: NA
J: TRBJ2-2
V: TRBV19
size: few

CDR3: CASTPIGRSVNQPQHF
DNA: TGTGCCAGCACCCCCATCGGACGATCGGTCAATCAGCCCCAGCATTTT
D: NA
J: TRBJ1-5
V: TRBV28
size: few

CDR3: CASSLDREANEKLFF
DNA: TGTGCCAGCAGCCTTGACAGGGAGGCTAATGAAAAACTGTTTTTT
D: TRBD1
J: TRBJ1-4
V: TRBV7-9
size: NA

CDR3: CASRLPGQGGHYEQYF
DNA: TGTGCAAGTCGCCTACCGGGACAGGGGGGGCACTACGAGCAGTACTTC
D: NA
J: TRBJ2-7
V: TRBV12-2
size: once

CDR3: CASDERRNQPQHF
DNA: TGTGCCAGCGATGAGAGACGCAATCAGCCCCAGCATTTT
D: NA
J: TRBJ1-5
V: TRBV7-3
size: few

CDR3: CASSSGQGRKQETQYF
DNA: TGTGCCAGCAGTAGTGGACAGGGTAGAAAGCAAGAGACCCAGTACTTC
D: TRBD1
J: TRBJ2-5
V: TRBV6-1
size: medium-sized

CDR3: CASSLAGGPFEQYF
DNA: TGTGCCAGCAGCTTAGCGGGGGGGCCCTTCGAGCAGTACTTC
D: NA
J: TRBJ2-7
V: TRBV7-8
size: NA

CDR3: CSANSGGAREQYF
DNA: TGCAGTGCTAACAGCGGGGGGGCCAGGGAGCAGTACTTC
D: TRBD2
J: TRBJ2-7
V: TRBV20-1
size: NA

CDR3: CASSLAGGGRAGELFF
DNA: TGTGCCAGCAGCTTGGCCGGGGGGGGCCGGGCCGGGGAGCTGTTTTTT
D: TRBD2
J: TRBJ2-2
V: TRBV5-5
size: few

CDR3: CASSSGRFQETQYF
DNA: TGTGCCAGCAGTTCTGGGAGATTTCAAGAGACCCAGTACTTC
D: NA
J: TRBJ2-5
V: TRBV27
size: once

CDR3: CASSLEGFGTGELFF
DNA: TGCGCCAGCAGCTTGGAGGGGTTCGGCACCGGGGAGCTGTTTTTT
D: NA
J: TRBJ2-2
V: TRBV5-1
size: NA

CDR3: CASSLGTGAHSGNTIYF
DNA: TGCGCCAGCAGCTTGGGGACAGGGGCCCACTCTGGAAACACCATATATTTT
D: TRBD1
J: TRBJ1-3
V: TRBV5-1
size: NA

CDR3: CASSPLGSGANVLTF
DNA: TGTGCCAGCAGCCCCCTTGGCTCTGGGGCCAACGTCCTGACTTTC
D: NA
J: TRBJ2-6
V: TRBV7-9
size: NA

CDR3: CASSSEGAQPQHF
DNA: TGTGCCAGCAGCTCAGAGGGGGCACAGCCCCAGCATTTT
D: TRBD1
J: TRBJ1-5
V: TRBV7-9
size: NA